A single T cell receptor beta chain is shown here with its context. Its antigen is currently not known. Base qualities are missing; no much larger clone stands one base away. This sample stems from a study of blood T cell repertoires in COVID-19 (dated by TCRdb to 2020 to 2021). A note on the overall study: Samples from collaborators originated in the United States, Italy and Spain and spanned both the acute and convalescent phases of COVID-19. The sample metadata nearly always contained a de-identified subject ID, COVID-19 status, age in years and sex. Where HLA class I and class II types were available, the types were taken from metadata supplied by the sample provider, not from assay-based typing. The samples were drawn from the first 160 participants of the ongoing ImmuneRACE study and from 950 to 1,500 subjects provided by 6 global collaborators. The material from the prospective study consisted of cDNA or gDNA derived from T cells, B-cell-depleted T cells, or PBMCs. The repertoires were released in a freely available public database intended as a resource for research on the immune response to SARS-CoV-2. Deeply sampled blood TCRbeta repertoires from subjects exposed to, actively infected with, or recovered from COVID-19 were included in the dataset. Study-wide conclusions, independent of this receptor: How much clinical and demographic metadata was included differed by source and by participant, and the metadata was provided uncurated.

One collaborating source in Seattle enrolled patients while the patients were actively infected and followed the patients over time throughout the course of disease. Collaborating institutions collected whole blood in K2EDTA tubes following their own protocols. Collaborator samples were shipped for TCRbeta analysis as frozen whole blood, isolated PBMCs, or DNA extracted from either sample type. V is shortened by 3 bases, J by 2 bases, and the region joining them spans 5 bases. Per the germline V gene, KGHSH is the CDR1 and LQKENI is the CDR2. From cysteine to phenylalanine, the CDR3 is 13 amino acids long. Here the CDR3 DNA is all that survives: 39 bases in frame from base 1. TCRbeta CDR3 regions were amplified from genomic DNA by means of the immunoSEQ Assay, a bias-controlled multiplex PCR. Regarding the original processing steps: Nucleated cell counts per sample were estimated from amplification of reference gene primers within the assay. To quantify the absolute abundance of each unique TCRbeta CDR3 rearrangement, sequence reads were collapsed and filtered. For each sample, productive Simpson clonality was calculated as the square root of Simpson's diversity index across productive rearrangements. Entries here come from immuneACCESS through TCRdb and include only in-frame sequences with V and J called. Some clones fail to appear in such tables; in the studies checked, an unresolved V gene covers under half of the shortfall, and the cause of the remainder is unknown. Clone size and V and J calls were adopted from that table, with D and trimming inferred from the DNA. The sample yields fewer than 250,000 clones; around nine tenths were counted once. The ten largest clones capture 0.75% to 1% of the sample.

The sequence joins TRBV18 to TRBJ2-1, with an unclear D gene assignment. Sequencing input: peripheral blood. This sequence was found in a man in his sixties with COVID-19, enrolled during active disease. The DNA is TGTGCCAGCTCACCTGTCGCCTACAATGAGCAGTTCTTC. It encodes CASSPVAYNEQFF.